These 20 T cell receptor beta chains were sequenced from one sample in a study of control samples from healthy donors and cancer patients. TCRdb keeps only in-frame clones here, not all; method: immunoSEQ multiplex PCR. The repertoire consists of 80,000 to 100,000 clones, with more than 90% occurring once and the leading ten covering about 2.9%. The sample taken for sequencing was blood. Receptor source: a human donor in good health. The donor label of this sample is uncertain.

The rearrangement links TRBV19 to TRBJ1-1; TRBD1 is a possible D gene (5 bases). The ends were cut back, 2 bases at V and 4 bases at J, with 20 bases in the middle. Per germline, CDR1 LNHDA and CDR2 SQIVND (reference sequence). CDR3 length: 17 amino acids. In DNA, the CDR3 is TGTGCCAGTAGTATAAGCGGTCTCGGGGCCCGGGCCACTGAAGCTTTCTTT. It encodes CASSISGLGARATEAFF.

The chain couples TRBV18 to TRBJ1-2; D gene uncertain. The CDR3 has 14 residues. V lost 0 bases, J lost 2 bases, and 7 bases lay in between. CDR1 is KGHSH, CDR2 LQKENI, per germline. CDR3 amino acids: CASSPPVQNYGYTF. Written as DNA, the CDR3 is TGTGCCAGCTCACCACCGGTTCAGAACTATGGCTACACCTTC. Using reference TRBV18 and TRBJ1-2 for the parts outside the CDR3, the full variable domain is NAGVMQNPRHLVRRRGQEARLRCSPMKGHSHVYWYRQLPEEGLKFMVYLQKENIIDESGMPKERFSAEFPKEGPSILRIQQVVRGDSAAYFCASSPPVQNYGYTFGSGTRLTVV.

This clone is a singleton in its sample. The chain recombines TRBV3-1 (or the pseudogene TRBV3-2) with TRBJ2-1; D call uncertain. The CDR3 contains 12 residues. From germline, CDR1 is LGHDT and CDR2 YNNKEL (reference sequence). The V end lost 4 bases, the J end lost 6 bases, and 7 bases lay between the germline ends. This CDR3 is CASSRLRNEQFF. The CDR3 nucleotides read TGTGCCAGCAGCCGACTGCGCAATGAGCAGTTCTTC.

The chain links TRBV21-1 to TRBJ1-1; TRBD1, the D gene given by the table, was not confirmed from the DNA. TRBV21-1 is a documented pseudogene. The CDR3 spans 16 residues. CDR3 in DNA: TGTGCCAGCAGGGGGTACCGGGACAGGGGGCACACTGAAGCTTTCTTT. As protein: CASRGYRDRGHTEAFF.

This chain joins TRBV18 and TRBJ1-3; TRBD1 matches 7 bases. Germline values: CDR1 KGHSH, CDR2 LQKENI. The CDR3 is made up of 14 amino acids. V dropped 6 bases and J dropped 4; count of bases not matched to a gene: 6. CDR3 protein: CASSRDSAGNTIYF. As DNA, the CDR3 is TGTGCCAGCTCGCGGGACAGCGCGGGAAACACCATATATTTT.

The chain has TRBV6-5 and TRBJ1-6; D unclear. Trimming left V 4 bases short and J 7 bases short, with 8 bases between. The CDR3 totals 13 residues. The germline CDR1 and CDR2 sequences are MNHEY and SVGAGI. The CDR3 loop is CASSSTINSPLHF. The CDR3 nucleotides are TGTGCCAGCAGTTCGACAATCAATTCACCCCTCCACTTT.

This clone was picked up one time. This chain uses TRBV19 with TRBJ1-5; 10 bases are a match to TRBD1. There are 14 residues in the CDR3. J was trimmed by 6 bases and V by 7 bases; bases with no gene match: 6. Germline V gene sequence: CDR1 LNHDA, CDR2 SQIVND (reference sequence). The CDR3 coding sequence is TGTGCCAGTACTAGACAGGGGGCTAGTCAGCCCCAGCATTTT. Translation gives CASTRQGASQPQHF.

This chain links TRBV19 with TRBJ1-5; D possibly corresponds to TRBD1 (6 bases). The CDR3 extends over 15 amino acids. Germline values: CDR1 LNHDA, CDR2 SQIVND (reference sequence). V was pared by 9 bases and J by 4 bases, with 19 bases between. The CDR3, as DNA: TGTGCCAGCACCCCTAGCAGGGGCCGAAATCAGCCCCAGCATTTT. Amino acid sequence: CASTPSRGRNQPQHF.

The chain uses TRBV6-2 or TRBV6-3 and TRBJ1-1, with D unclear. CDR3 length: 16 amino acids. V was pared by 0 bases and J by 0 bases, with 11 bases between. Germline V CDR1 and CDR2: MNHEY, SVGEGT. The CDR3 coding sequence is TGTGCCAGCAGTTACTCGAGAGGGTCCATGAACACTGAAGCTTTCTTT. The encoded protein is CASSYSRGSMNTEAFF.

DNA of the CDR3: TGTGCCAGCAGTGGGGGGAGGTCCTGGGAGCAGTACTTC. Protein sequence: CASSGGRSWEQYF. The genes are TRBV25-1 and TRBJ2-7, with D possibly matching TRBD2 (6 bases). Germline CDR1 MGHDK, CDR2 SYGVNS. This CDR3 comprises 13 residues. Trimming removed 4 bases from V and 7 bases from J, with 14 bases in between.

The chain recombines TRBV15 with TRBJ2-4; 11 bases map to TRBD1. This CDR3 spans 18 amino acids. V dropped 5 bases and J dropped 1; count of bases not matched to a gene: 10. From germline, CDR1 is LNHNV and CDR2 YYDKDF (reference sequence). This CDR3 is CATSFGTGGIGAKNIQYF. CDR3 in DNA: TGTGCCACCAGCTTCGGGACAGGGGGAATTGGGGCCAAAAACATTCAGTACTTC.

The CDR3 DNA sequence: TGTGCCAGTATAAGGGGGCCGAATCAGCCCCAGCATTTT. Translated, it gives CASIRGPNQPQHF. The gene calls are TRBV19 and TRBJ1-5, with 7 bases aligning to TRBD1. CDR1 is LNHDA, CDR2 SQIVND, per germline (reference sequence). V lost 7 bases to trimming and J lost 4 bases; unmatched junction nucleotides: 4. The CDR3 contains 13 residues.

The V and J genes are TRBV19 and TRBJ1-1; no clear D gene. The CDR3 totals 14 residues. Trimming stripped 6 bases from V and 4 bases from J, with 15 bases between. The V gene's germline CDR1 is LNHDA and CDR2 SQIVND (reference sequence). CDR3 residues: CASSHPDEGTEAFF. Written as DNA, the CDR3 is TGTGCCAGTAGCCACCCGGACGAGGGCACTGAAGCTTTCTTT.

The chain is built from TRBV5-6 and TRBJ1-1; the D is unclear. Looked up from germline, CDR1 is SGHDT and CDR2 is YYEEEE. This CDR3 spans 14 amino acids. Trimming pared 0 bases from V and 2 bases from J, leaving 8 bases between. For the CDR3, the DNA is TGTGCCAGCAGCTTGGCCGGCCCAAACACTGAAGCTTTCTTT. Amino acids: CASSLAGPNTEAFF.

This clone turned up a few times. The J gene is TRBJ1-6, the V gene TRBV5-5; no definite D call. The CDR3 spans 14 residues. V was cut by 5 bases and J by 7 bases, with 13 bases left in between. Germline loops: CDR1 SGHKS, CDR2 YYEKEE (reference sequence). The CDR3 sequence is CASSWTDGNSPLHF. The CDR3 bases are TGTGCCAGCAGTTGGACGGACGGGAATTCACCCCTCCACTTT.

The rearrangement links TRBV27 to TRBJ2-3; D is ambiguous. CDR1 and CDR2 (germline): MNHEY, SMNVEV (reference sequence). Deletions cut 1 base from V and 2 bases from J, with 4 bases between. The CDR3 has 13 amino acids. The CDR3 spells CASSLFPTDTQYF. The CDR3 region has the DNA TGTGCCAGCAGTTTATTCCCCACAGATACGCAGTATTTT.

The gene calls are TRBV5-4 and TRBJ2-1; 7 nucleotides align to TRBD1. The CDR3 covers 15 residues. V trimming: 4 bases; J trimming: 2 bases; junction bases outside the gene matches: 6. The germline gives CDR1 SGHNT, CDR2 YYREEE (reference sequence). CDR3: CASSLRQGTYNEQFF. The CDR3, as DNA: TGTGCCAGCAGCCTAAGACAGGGCACCTACAATGAGCAGTTCTTC.

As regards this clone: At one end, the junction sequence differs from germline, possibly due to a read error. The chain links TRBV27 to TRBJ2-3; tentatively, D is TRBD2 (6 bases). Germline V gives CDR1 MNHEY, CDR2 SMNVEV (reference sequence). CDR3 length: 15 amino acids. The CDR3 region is CAGSLWRGSTDTQYF. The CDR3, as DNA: TGTGCCGGCAGTTTATGGCGGGGAAGCACAGATACGCAGTATTTT.

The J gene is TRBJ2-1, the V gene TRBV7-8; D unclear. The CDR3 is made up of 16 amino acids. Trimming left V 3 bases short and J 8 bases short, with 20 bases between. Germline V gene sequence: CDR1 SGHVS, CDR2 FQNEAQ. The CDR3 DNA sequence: TGTGCCAGCAGCTTCGAGTGGATAGCCCAGAAAGATGAGCAGTTCTTC. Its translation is CASSFEWIAQKDEQFF.

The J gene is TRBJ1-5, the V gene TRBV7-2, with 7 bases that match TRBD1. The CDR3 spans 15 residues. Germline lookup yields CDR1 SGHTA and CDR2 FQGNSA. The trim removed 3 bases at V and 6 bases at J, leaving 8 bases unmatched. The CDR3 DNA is TGTGCCAGCAGCTTGGGGAGGGGGCACGGTCAGCCCCAGCATTTT. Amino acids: CASSLGRGHGQPQHF.